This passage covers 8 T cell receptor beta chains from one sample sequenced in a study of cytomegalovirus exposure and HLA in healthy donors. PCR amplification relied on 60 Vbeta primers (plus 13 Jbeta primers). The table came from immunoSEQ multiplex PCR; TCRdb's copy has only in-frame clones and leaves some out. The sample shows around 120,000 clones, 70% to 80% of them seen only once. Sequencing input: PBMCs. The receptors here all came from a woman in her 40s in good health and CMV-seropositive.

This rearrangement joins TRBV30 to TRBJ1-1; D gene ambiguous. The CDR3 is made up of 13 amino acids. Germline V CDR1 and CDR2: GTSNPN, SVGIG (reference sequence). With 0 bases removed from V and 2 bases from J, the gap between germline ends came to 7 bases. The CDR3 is CAWSVEGNTEAFF. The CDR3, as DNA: TGTGCCTGGAGTGTGGAGGGTAACACTGAAGCTTTCTTT.

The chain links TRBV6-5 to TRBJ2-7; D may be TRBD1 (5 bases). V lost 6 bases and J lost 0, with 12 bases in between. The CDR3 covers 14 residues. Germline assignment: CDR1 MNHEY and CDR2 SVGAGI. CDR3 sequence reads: CASRDMRSSYEQYF. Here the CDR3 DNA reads TGTGCCAGCAGGGACATGAGGAGCTCCTACGAGCAGTACTTC.

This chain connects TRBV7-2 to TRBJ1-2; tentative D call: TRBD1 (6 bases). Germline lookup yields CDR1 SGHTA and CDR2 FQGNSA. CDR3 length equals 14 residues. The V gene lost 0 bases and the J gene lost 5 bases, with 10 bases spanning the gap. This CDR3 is CASSLARGLYGYTF. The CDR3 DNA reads TGTGCCAGCAGCTTAGCTAGGGGGTTATATGGCTACACCTTC.

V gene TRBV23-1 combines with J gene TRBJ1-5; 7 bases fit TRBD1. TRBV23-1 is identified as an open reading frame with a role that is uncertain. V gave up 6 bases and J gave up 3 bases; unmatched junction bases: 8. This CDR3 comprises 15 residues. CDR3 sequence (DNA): TGCGCCAGCAGGAAAGGGGGCCCCGACAATCAGCCCCAGCATTTT. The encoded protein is CASRKGGPDNQPQHF.

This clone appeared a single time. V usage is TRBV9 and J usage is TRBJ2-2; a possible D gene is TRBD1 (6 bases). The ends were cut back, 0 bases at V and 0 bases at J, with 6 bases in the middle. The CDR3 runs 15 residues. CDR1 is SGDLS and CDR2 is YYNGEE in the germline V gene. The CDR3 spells CASSVDRANTGELFF. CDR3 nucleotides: TGTGCCAGCAGCGTAGACAGGGCGAACACCGGGGAGCTGTTTTTT.

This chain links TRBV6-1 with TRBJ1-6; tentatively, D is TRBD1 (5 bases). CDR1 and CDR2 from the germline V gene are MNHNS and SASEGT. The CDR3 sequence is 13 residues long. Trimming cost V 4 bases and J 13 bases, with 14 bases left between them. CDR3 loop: CASSVQGRTPLHF. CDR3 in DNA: TGTGCCAGCAGTGTGCAGGGAAGAACGCCCCTCCACTTT.

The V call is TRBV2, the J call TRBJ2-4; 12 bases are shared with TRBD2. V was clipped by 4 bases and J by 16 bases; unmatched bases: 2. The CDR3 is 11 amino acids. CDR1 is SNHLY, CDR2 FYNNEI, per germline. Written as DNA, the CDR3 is TGTGCCAGCAGTGGGACTAGCGGGATCTACTTC. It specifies CASSGTSGIYF.

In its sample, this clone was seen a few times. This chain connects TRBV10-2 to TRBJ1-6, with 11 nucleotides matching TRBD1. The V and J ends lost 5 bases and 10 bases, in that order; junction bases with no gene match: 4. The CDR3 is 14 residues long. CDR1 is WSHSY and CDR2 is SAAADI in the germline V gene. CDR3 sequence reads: CASSWTGGISPLHF. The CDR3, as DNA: TGCGCCAGCAGTTGGACAGGGGGCATCTCACCCCTCCACTTT.